The clone carrying this T cell receptor beta chain was counted only a few times. Clones were sequenced by immunoSEQ multiplex PCR, and TCRdb holds only the in-frame ones, with some missing. The sample has 100,000 to 150,000 clones, 89% seen once. The source of the sample is a study of T cells in localized non-small cell lung cancer. CDR1 and CDR2 from the germline V gene are KGHSH and LQKENI. With 1 base clipped from V and 8 bases from J, the junction kept 4 bases outside the gene matches. The CDR3 consists of 14 residues. The input for sequencing was peripheral blood, taken before any cancer treatment. The receptor's source is a female donor older than 55 with stage I lung adenocarcinoma. The rearrangement links TRBV18 to TRBJ1-2, with TRBD1 matching over 10 bases. The CDR3 DNA follows: TGTGCCAGCTCACCACTGGGGACAGGGGAAGGCTACACCTTC. Its protein product is CASSPLGTGEGYTF. The variable domain in full, with the rest retrieved from reference TRBV18 and TRBJ1-2, is NAGVMQNPRHLVRRRGQEARLRCSPMKGHSHVYWYRQLPEEGLKFMVYLQKENIIDESGMPKERFSAEFPKEGPSILRIQQVVRGDSAAYFCASSPLGTGEGYTFGSGTRLTVV.